The table lists the clone carrying this T cell receptor (beta chain) with a count of one. A read error may account for a junction end that differs from germline. This sample stems from a study of blood T cells in healthy people across ages. The CDR3 runs to 14 residues. Germline CDR1 LGHNA, CDR2 YNFKEQ. A second PCR, run for about 6 to 12 cycles, used a sample-barcoded 5' primer plus a J-beta primer mix. TCRdb reprocessed the 5' RACE reads with MiXCR, giving one entry per CDR3 protein. The sample has hundreds of thousands of distinct CDR3 sequences, around half seen once. The clonotype was recovered from an elderly man in good health. V is TRBV4-2 and J is TRBJ2-3; no clear D gene. Material: blood. The CDR3 loop is CASSLAPPRDMQYF. The CDR3 region has the DNA TGTGCCAGCAGCCTAGCCCCTCCACGAGATATGCAGTATTTT.